Below, 13 T cell receptor beta chains from the same sample are listed, as sequenced in a study of T cell changes during pregnancy in multiple sclerosis. TCRdb keeps only in-frame clones here, not all; method: immunoSEQ multiplex PCR. Of about 70,000 clones in the sample, 92% are singletons; the top ten hold under 3%. The sample here was peripheral blood, taken before pregnancy. The source is a female donor with multiple sclerosis, enrolled in a pregnancy study.

The V gene is TRBV6-1, the J gene TRBJ2-7; 9 nucleotides match TRBD1. The CDR3 is made up of 14 amino acids. V lost 3 bases to trimming and J lost 3 bases; unmatched junction nucleotides: 3. Germline lookup yields CDR1 MNHNS and CDR2 SASEGT. CDR3 amino acids: CASSETGGDYEQYF. The DNA of the CDR3 is TGTGCCAGCAGTGAGACAGGGGGGGACTACGAGCAGTACTTC.

The CDR3 sequence: CASSLLGGDRGFHEQYF. In DNA, the CDR3 is TGTGCCAGCAGCTTACTGGGTGGGGACAGGGGTTTCCACGAGCAGTACTTC. This rearrangement joins TRBV7-3 to TRBJ2-7; 10 nucleotides line up with TRBD1. Germline-derived CDR1 and CDR2 are SGHTA and FQGTGA. V lost 2 bases, J lost 5 bases, and 12 bases stayed unmatched. The CDR3 is made up of 17 amino acids.

Comments on this clone: Germline and junction disagree at one end, which may indicate a read error. This chain links TRBV7-7 with TRBJ2-5; the match to TRBD2 covers 9 bases. From germline, CDR1 is SSHAT and CDR2 FNYEAQ (reference sequence). The CDR3 is made up of 16 amino acids. CDR3 nucleotides: TGTGCTAGCAGCTCCCTAGCGGGAAAATGGGAAGAGACCCAGTACTTC. This encodes CASSSLAGKWEETQYF. The full variable domain, completed using reference TRBV7-7 and TRBJ2-5, is GAGVSQSPRYKVTKRGQDVTLRCDPISSHATLYWYQQALGQGPEFLTYFNYEAQPDKSGLPSDRFSAERPEGSISTLTIQRTEQRDSAMYRCASSSLAGKWEETQYFGPGTRLLVL.

The rearrangement joins TRBV18 to TRBJ2-1; 7 bases align to TRBD2. The V and J ends lost 6 bases and 8 bases, in that order; junction bases with no gene match: 1. CDR3 length: 11 residues. In germline, CDR1 is KGHSH, CDR2 LQKENI. The CDR3 protein is CASSLADEQFF. The CDR3 DNA is TGTGCCAGCTCCCTAGCGGATGAGCAGTTCTTC.

This chain links TRBV7-2 with TRBJ1-3; D unresolved. The V gene lost 5 bases and the J gene lost 4 bases, with 15 bases spanning the gap. Per the germline V gene, CDR1 is SGHTA and CDR2 is FQGNSA. The CDR3 covers 15 residues. CDR3 bases: TGTGCCAGCAGCCCCGAGAGGGTTTGGGGAAACACCATATATTTT. Translating gives CASSPERVWGNTIYF. The variable domain in full, with the rest retrieved from reference TRBV7-2 and TRBJ1-3, is GAGVSQSPSNKVTEKGKDVELRCDPISGHTALYWYRQSLGQGLEFLIYFQGNSAPDKSGLPSDRFSAERTGGSVSTLTIQRTQQEDSAVYLCASSPERVWGNTIYFGEGSWLTVV.

The V gene is TRBV5-6, the J gene TRBJ2-2, with 10 bases fitting TRBD1. This CDR3 region has 15 residues. Germline V gene lookup returns CDR1 SGHDT and CDR2 YYEEEE. V gave up 4 bases and J gave up 4 bases; unmatched junction bases: 4. The CDR3 loop reads CASSRDRGLTGELFF. CDR3 bases: TGTGCCAGCAGCCGAGACAGGGGGCTCACCGGGGAGCTGTTTTTT. Full variable domain (outside the CDR3, taken from reference TRBV5-6 and TRBJ2-2): DAGVTQSPTHLIKTRGQQVTLRCSPKSGHDTVSWYQQALGQGPQFIFQYYEEEERQRGNFPDRFSGHQFPNYSSELNVNALLLGDSALYLCASSRDRGLTGELFFGEGSRLTVL.

The chain has TRBV2 and TRBJ2-3, with 14 bases matching TRBD2. Trimming cost V 8 bases and J 6 bases; bases outside gene matches: 7. In germline, CDR1 is SNHLY, CDR2 FYNNEI. This CDR3 has 15 amino acids. The CDR3 nucleotides read TGTGCCAGCGGGGGACTAGCGGGAGCGGGGGATACGCAGTATTTT. Its translation: CASGGLAGAGDTQYF.

This chain uses TRBV7-2 with TRBJ1-3, with D possibly TRBD1 on 6 matching bases. There are 15 residues in the CDR3. CDR1 is SGHTA and CDR2 is FQGNSA in the germline V gene. Trimming left V 2 bases short and J 3 bases short, with 11 bases between. The chain's CDR3 is CASSLNGQHGNTIYF. The CDR3 nucleotides read TGTGCCAGCAGCTTAAATGGACAGCATGGAAACACCATATATTTT. The complete variable domain, with remaining parts taken from reference TRBV7-2 and TRBJ1-3, reads GAGVSQSPSNKVTEKGKDVELRCDPISGHTALYWYRQSLGQGLEFLIYFQGNSAPDKSGLPSDRFSAERTGGSVSTLTIQRTQQEDSAVYLCASSLNGQHGNTIYFGEGSWLTVV.

The V gene is TRBV7-8, the J gene TRBJ1-5, with D unclear. Trimming took off 1 base at V and 4 bases at J, with 8 bases between the two ends. Germline CDR1 and CDR2: SGHVS and FQNEAQ. The CDR3 is 14 amino acids. The CDR3 protein is CASSLVTSNQPQHF. Written as DNA, the CDR3 is TGTGCCAGCAGCTTAGTGACATCTAATCAGCCCCAGCATTTT.

This clone was detected only once. V is TRBV7-9 and J is TRBJ2-7; 8 positions match TRBD2. The CDR3 extends over 15 amino acids. CDR1 SEHNR and CDR2 FQNEAQ come from the germline V gene (reference sequence). V shed 5 bases, J shed 2 bases, and the junction held 8 bases outside the gene matches. In nucleotides, the CDR3 is TGTGCCAGCAGCACCGCTAGCGGGTTAACCTACGAGCAGTACTTC. Translating it yields CASSTASGLTYEQYF.

The rearrangement links TRBV4-3 to TRBJ2-3; D may be TRBD2 (5 bases). The CDR3 contains 17 residues. V was trimmed by 1 base and J by 0 bases, leaving 14 bases between them. Germline V gene sequence: CDR1 LGHNA, CDR2 YSLEER. The CDR3 region is CASSQVLRTESTDTQYF. The CDR3, as DNA: TGCGCCAGCAGCCAAGTACTGAGGACTGAAAGCACAGATACGCAGTATTTT.

The J gene is TRBJ2-3, the V gene TRBV4-3; 7 bases fit TRBD2. Germline assignment: CDR1 LGHNA and CDR2 YSLEER. The CDR3 consists of 16 residues. V gave up 4 bases and J gave up 6 bases; unmatched junction bases: 13. CDR3 sequence: CASSPWDREVPDTQYF. Here the CDR3 DNA reads TGCGCCAGCAGCCCCTGGGACCGGGAGGTCCCCGATACGCAGTATTTT.

The rearrangement joins TRBV6-5 to TRBJ2-5; TRBD1 is a possible D gene (7 bases). This CDR3 has 13 amino acids. Germline CDR1 and CDR2: MNHEY and SVGAGI. The V gene lost 8 bases and the J gene lost 4 bases, with 14 bases spanning the gap. The CDR3 is CASAEGARETQYF. The CDR3 DNA is TGTGCCAGCGCGGAGGGGGCGAGAGAGACCCAGTACTTC.